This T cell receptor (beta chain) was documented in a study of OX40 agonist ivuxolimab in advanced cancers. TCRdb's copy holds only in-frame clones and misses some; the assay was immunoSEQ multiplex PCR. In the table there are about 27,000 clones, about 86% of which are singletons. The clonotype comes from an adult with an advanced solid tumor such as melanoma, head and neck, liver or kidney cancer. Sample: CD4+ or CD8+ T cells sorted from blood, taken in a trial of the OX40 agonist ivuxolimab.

CDR3 sequence: CASSFWTGSETQYF. The CDR3 DNA follows: TGTGCCAGCAGTTTCTGGACAGGGTCGGAGACCCAGTACTTC. The rearrangement links TRBV28 to TRBJ2-5; TRBD1 aligns across 8 bases. V shed 3 bases and J 5 bases; nucleotides not matched to a gene: 5. CDR1 and CDR2 from the germline V gene are MDHEN and SYDVKM. CDR3 length equals 14 residues.